This TCR beta chain stems from a study of T and B cells in COVID-19 patients. Study information: At median age approximately 37 years, recovered patients were younger than active-infection patients at just over 65. In the active-infection cohort, about 90% of the roughly 20 patients had comorbidities linked to unfavorable COVID-19 outcome.

Each TRB amplification used roughly 250-550 ng of genomic DNA from blood. Study-wide results and caveats: In COVID-19 patients, T cell receptor beta variable and joining gene use was reportedly strongly skewed. At recovery TRB diversity and richness exceeded healthy donors, after highly clonal active COVID-19 repertoires.

This clonotype has just a few counts. Its matching antigen is unknown. BIOMED2 TRB-A/B primer pools were used in multiplex TRB PCR. MiXCR, applied by TCRdb to the multiplex PCR reads, yields one record per CDR3 protein. Here the sample spans around 6,700 distinct CDR3 sequences, 26% being singletons. The CDR3 runs to 13 residues. The V gene's germline CDR1 is SEHNR and CDR2 FQNEAQ (reference sequence). Trimming stripped 1 base from V and 6 bases from J, with 10 bases between. The chain has TRBV7-9 and TRBJ2-7; D remains ambiguous. The receptor comes from a human donor with active COVID-19. The sample was blood. DNA for the CDR3: TGTGCCAGCAGCTTAGATTTAGGTCGCGAGCAGTACTTC. It is translated as CASSLDLGREQYF.